This TCR beta chain was recorded in a study of CD4 and CD8 cells across lung adenocarcinoma regions (dated by TCRdb to 2017 to 2018). Study-wide context: To look at intratumor heterogeneity in the T cell receptor repertoire, the study compared tumor centers against tumor margins.

This clonotype was seen at least ten times. The target of this receptor is not known. Base qualities were left out, and no much larger clone turns up one base away. From cysteine to phenylalanine, the CDR3 is 16 amino acids long. Only the CDR3 part of the read is kept: 48 bases, read in frame from the first base. The CDR1 and CDR2 encoded by the germline V gene are MNHNS and SASEGT. V is pared back by 3 bases and J by 8 bases, with 19 bases lying between the germline termini. The donors were patients who had localized lung adenocarcinoma, which is a subtype of non-small cell lung cancer. These samples came from the centers of localized lung adenocarcinomas. CD8+ T cells from tumor tissue were profiled separately from CD4+ T cells for TCR repertoire analysis. Library creation used PCR. The sequencer was a HiSeq X Ten. Starting from the raw public reads, TCRdb applied fastp trimming at Q25, assembled clones with MiXCR and retained in-frame beta chains. Rows are combined by CDR3 protein, so each entry shows the most common genes and DNA. This sample gives over 15,000 distinct CDR3 sequences in total; roughly 51% of them show up just once. The ten largest make up approximately 60% of the sample.

This receptor was obtained from a female donor with lung adenocarcinoma. The CD4 and CD8 labels of this study may be unreliable. This receptor chain uses TRBV6-1 and TRBJ1-4; a tentative D call is TRBD1 (6 bases match). The sample consisted of CD8+ T cells from the center of a lung tumor. The sample's cell subset or site label, in plain terms: tumor center region. The base sequence is TGTGCCAGCAGTGATTACAGGGTGGAACTGGAGGAAAAACTGTTTTTT. Translated, this gives CASSDYRVELEEKLFF.